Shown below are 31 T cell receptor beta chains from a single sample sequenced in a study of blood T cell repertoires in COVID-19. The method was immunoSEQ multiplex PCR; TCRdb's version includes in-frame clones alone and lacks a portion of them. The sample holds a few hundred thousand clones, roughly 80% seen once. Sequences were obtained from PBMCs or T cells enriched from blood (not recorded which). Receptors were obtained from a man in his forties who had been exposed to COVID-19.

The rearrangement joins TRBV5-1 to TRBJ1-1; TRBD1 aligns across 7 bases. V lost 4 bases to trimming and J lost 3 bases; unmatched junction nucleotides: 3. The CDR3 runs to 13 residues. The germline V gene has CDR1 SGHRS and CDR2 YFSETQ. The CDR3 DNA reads TGCGCCAGCAGCGAGACAGGGTACACTGAAGCTTTCTTT. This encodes CASSETGYTEAFF.

CDR3 loop: CAWSKDRSPVGAYSNQPQHF. The CDR3 DNA is TGTGCCTGGAGTAAGGACAGGAGTCCGGTGGGGGCTTATAGCAATCAGCCCCAGCATTTT. The rearrangement joins TRBV30 to TRBJ1-5; 7 bases match TRBD1. The germline V gene has CDR1 GTSNPN and CDR2 SVGIG (reference sequence). This CDR3 has 20 amino acids. After removal of 2 bases from V and 0 bases from J, the junction contained 19 bases not matched to a gene.

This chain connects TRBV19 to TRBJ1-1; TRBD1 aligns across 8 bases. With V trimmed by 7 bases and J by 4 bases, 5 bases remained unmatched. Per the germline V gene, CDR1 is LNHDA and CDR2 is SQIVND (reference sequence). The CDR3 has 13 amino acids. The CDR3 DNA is TGTGCCAGTATCACAGGGGGAGGCACTGAAGCTTTCTTT. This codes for CASITGGGTEAFF.

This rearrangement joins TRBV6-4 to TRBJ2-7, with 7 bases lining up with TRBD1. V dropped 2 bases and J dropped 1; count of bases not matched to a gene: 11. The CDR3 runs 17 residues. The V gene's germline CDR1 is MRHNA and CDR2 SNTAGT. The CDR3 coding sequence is TGTGCCAGCAGTGACGGAGCCCCCCGGGACAGATCCTACGAGCAGTACTTC. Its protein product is CASSDGAPRDRSYEQYF.

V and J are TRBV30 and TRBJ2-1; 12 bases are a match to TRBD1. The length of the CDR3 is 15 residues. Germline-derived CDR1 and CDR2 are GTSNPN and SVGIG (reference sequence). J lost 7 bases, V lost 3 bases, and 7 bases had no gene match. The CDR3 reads CAWRAGTGGSNEQFF. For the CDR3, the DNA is TGTGCCTGGAGGGCGGGGACAGGGGGCTCAAATGAGCAGTTCTTC. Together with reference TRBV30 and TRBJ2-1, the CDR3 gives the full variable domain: SQTIHQWPATLVQPVGSPLSLECTVEGTSNPNLYWYRQAAGRGLQLLFYSVGIGQISSEVPQNLSASRPQDRQFILSSKKLLLSDSGFYLCAWRAGTGGSNEQFFGPGTRLTVL.

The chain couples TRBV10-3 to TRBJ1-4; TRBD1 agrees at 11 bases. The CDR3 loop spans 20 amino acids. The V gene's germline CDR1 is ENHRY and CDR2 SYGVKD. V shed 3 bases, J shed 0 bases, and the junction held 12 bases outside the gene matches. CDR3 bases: TGTGCCATCAGTGAACTCTATAATGGGGGACAGGGGGCAACTAATGAAAAACTGTTTTTT. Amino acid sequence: CAISELYNGGQGATNEKLFF.

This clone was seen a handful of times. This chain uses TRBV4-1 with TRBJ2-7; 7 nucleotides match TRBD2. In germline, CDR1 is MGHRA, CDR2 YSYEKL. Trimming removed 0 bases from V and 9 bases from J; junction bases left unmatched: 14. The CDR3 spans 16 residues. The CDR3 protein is CASSQERTSEFYSQYF. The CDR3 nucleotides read TGCGCCAGCAGCCAAGAAAGAACTAGCGAGTTCTACTCGCAGTACTTC.

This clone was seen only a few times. The chain's CDR3 is CAWSVGTSYNEQFF. The CDR3 DNA reads TGTGCCTGGAGTGTTGGGACTTCCTACAATGAGCAGTTCTTC. This chain connects TRBV30 to TRBJ2-1, with D possibly TRBD2 on 6 matching bases. The CDR3 sequence is 14 residues long. Trimming took off 0 bases at V and 1 base at J, with 7 bases between the two ends. Germline V gene sequence: CDR1 GTSNPN, CDR2 SVGIG (reference sequence).

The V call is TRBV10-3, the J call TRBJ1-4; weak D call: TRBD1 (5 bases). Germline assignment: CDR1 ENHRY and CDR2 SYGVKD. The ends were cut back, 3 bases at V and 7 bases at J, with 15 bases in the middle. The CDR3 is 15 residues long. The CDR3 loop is CAISDSKGDGEKLFF. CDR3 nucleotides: TGTGCCATCAGTGATTCCAAAGGGGATGGTGAAAAACTGTTTTTT.

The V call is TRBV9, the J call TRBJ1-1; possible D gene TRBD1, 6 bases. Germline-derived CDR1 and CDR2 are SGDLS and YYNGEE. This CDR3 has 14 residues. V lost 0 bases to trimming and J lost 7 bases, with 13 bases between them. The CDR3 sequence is CASSVGGGSVEAFF. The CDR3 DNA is TGTGCCAGCAGCGTAGGTGGGGGCTCCGTTGAAGCTTTCTTT. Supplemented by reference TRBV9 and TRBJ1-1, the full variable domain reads DSGVTQTPKHLITATGQRVTLRCSPRSGDLSVYWYQQSLDQGLQFLIQYYNGEERAKGNILERFSAQQFPDLHSELNLSSLELGDSALYFCASSVGGGSVEAFFGQGTRLTVV.

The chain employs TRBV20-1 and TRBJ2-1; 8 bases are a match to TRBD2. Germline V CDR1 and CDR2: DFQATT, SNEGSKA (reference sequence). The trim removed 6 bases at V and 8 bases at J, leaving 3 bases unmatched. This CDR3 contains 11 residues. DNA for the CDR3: TGCAGTGCCCGGGAGGGCGATGAGCAGTTCTTC. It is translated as CSAREGDEQFF.

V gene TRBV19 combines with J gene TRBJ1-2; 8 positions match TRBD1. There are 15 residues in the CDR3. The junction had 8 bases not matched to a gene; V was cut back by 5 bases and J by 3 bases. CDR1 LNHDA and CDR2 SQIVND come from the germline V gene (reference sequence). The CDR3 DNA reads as TGTGCCAGTAGTCCCCATCCGGGACAGGACTATGGCTACACCTTC. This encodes CASSPHPGQDYGYTF.

This CDR3 is CASRQGALAGETQYF. The CDR3 DNA reads TGTGCCAGCAGACAGGGGGCGCTTGCTGGGGAGACCCAGTACTTC. The gene calls are TRBV6-5 and TRBJ2-5; 9 bases fit TRBD1. With V trimmed by 6 bases and J by 5 bases, 10 bases remained unmatched. In germline, CDR1 is MNHEY, CDR2 SVGAGI. The CDR3 sequence is 15 residues long.

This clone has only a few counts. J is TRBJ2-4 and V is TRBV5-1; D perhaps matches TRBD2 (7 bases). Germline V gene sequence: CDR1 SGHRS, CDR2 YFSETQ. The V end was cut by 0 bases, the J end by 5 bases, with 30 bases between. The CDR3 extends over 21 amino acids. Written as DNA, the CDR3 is TGCGCCAGCAGCTTGGGGACGCCGGGGGGCGGAAAACACCGAAGACAAAACATTCAGTACTTC. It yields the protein CASSLGTPGGGKHRRQNIQYF.

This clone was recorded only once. DNA of the CDR3: TGCAGTGCTAGTACTCCGGGACAGAAGTACAATGAGCAGTTCTTC. It specifies CSASTPGQKYNEQFF. The genes are TRBV20-1 and TRBJ2-1, with 7 bases fitting TRBD1. Germline loops: CDR1 DFQATT, CDR2 SNEGSKA (reference sequence). Losses at the gene ends were 3 bases for V and 4 bases for J; bases not matched to a gene: 9. CDR3 length: 15 residues.

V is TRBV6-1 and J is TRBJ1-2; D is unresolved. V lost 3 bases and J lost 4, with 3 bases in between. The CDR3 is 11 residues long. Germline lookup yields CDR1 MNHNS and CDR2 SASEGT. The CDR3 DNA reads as TGTGCCAGCAGTGACAGCTATGGCTACACCTTC. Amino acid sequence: CASSDSYGYTF.

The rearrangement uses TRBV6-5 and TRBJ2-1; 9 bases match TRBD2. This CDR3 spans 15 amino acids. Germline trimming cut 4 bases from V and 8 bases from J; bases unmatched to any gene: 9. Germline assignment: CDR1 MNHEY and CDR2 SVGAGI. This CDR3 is CASSLSAGGPYEQFF. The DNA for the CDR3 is TGTGCCAGCAGTTTGAGTGCGGGAGGGCCCTATGAGCAGTTCTTC.

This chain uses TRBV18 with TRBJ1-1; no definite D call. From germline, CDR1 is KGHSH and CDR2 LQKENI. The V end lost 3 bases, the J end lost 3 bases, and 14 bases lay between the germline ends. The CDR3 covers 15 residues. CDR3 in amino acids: CASSPPMRADTEAFF. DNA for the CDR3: TGTGCCAGCTCACCCCCCATGCGGGCAGACACTGAAGCTTTCTTT.

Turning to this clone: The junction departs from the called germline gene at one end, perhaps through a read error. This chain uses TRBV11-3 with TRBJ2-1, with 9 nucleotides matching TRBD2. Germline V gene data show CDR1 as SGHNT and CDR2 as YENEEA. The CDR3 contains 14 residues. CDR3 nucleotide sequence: TGTGCCAGCAGTTTAGCGGGAGTGGGCAATGAGCAGTTCTTC. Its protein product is CASSLAGVGNEQFF. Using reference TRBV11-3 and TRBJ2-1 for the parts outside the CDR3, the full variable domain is EAGVVQSPRYKIIEKKQPVAFWCNPISGHNTLYWYLQNLGQGPELLIRYENEEAVDDSQLPKDRFSAERLKGVDSTLKIQPAELGDSAVYLCASSLAGVGNEQFFGPGTRLTVL.

CDR3 nucleotides: TGTGCCACTCCTTATCCGGGACTAGGATCTTTGATCCACAATGAGCAGTTCTTC. It codes for CATPYPGLGSLIHNEQFF. V gene TRBV19 combines with J gene TRBJ2-1; TRBD2 matches 8 bases. V dropped 10 bases and J dropped 5; count of bases not matched to a gene: 22. The CDR3 has 18 residues. CDR1 is LNHDA, CDR2 SQIVND, per germline (reference sequence).

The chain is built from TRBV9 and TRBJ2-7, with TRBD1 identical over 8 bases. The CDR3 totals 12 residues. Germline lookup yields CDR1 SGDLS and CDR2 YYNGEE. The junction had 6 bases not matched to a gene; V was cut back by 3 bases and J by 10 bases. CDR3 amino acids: CASSANTGGQYF. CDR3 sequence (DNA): TGTGCCAGCAGCGCAAACACAGGGGGTCAGTACTTC. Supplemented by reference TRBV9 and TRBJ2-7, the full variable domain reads DSGVTQTPKHLITATGQRVTLRCSPRSGDLSVYWYQQSLDQGLQFLIQYYNGEERAKGNILERFSAQQFPDLHSELNLSSLELGDSALYFCASSANTGGQYFGPGTRLTVT.

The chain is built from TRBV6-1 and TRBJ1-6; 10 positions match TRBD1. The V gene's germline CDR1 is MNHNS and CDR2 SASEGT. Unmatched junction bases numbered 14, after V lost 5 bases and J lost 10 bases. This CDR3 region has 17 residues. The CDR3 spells CASSKGSRTGGRSPLHF. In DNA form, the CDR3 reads TGTGCCAGCAGTAAAGGGTCAAGGACAGGGGGGAGATCACCCCTCCACTTT.

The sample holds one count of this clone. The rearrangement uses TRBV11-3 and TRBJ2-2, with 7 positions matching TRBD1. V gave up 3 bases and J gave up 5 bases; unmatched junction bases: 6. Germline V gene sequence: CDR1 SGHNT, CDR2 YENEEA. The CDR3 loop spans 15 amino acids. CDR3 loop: CASSFRQGRTGELFF. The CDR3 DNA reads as TGTGCCAGCAGCTTTCGACAGGGTAGGACCGGGGAGCTGTTTTTT.

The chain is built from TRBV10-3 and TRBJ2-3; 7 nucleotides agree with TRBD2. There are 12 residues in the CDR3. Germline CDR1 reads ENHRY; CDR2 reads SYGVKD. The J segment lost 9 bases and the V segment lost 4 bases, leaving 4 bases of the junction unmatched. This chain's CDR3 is CAISGTSETQYF. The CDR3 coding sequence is TGTGCCATCAGTGGGACTAGTGAGACGCAGTATTTT.

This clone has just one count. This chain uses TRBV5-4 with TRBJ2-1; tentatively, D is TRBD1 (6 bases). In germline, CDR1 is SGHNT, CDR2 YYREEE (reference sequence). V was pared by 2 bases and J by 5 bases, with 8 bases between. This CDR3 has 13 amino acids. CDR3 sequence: CASSFGQNNEQFF. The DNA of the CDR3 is TGTGCCAGCAGCTTCGGACAGAACAATGAGCAGTTCTTC.

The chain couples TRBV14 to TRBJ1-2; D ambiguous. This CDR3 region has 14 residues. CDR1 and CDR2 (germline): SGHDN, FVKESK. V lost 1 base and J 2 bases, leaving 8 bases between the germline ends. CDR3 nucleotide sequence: TGTGCCAGCAGCCAAGGGTCTAGGAACTATGGCTACACCTTC. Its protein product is CASSQGSRNYGYTF.

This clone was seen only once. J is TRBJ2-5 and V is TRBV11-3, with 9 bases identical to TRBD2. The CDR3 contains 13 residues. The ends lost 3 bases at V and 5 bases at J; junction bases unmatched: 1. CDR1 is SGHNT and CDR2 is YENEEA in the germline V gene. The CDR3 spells CASSFAGGETQYF. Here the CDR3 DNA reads TGTGCCAGCAGCTTCGCGGGAGGGGAGACCCAGTACTTC.

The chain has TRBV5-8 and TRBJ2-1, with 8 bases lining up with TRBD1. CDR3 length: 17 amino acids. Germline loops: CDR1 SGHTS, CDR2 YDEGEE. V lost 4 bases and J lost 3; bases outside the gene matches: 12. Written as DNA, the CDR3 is TGTGCCAGCAGCGGGAGGACAGGGACAGGCTACTACAATGAGCAGTTCTTC. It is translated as CASSGRTGTGYYNEQFF.

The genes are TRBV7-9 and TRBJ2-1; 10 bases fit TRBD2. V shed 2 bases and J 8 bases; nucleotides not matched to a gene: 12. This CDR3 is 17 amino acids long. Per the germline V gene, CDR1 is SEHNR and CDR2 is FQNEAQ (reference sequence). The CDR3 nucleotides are TGTGCCAGCAGCTTATTTACTAGCGGGGACCGGGTGTATGAGCAGTTCTTC. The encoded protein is CASSLFTSGDRVYEQFF.

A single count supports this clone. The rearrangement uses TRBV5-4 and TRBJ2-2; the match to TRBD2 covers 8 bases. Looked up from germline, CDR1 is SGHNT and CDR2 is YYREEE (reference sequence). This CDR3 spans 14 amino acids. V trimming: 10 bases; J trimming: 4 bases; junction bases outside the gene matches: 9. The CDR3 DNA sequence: TGTGCCCTCGCTCGGGGACTAGGCACCGGGGAGCTGTTTTTT. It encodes CALARGLGTGELFF.

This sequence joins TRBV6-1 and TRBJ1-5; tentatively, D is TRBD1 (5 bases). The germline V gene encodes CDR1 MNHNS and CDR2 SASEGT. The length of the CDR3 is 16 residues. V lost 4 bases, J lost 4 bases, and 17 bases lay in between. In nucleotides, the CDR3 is TGTGCCAGCAGTGGCCGGGGCCCCGGGGGGAATCAGCCCCAGCATTTT. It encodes CASSGRGPGGNQPQHF.